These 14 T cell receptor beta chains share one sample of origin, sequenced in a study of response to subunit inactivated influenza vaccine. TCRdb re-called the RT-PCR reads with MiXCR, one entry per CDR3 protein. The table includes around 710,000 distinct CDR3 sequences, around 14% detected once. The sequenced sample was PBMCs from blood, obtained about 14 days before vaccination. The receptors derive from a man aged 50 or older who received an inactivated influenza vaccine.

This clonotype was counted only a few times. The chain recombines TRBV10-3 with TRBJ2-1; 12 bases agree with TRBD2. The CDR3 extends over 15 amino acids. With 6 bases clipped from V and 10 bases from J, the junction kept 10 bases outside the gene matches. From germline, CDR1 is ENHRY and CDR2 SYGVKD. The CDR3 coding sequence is TGTGCCATCAGGCCGATGACTAGCGGGAGTAGCGAGCAGTTCTTC. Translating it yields CAIRPMTSGSSEQFF.

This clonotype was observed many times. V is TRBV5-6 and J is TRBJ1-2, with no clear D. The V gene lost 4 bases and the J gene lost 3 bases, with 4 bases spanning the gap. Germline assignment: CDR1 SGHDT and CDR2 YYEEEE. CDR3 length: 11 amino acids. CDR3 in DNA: TGTGCCAGCAGCGGTGACTATGGCTACACCTTC. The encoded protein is CASSGDYGYTF.

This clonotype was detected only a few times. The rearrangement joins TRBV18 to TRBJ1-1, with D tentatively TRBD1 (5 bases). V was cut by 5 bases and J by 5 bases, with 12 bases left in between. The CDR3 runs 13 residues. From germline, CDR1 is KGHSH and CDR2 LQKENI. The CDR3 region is CASSLRGDTEAFF. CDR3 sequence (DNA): TGTGCCAGCTCATTGCGAGGGGATACTGAAGCTTTCTTT.

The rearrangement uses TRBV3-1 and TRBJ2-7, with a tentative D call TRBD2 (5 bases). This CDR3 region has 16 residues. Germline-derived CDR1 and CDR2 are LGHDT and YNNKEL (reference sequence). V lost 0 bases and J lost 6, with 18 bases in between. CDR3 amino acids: CASSQDNAIFGGEQYF. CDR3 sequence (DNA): TGTGCCAGCAGCCAAGACAACGCCATCTTCGGAGGCGAGCAGTACTTC.

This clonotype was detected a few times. The CDR3 nucleotides read TGTGCCACCAGTGATTGGAACAGGGGCTTCCAAGAGACCCAGTACTTC. Translation gives CATSDWNRGFQETQYF. V and J are TRBV24-1 and TRBJ2-5; TRBD1 agrees at 7 bases. The CDR3 has 16 residues. CDR1 and CDR2 (germline): KGHDR, SFDVKD. The junction had 6 bases not matched to a gene; V was cut back by 2 bases and J by 1 base.

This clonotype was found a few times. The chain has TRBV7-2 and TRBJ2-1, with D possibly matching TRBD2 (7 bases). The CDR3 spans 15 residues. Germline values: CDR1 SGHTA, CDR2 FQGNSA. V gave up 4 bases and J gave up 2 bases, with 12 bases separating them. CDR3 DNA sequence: TGTGCCAGCAGCTCCATGCGGGGGCCCTACAATGAGCAGTTCTTC. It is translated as CASSSMRGPYNEQFF.

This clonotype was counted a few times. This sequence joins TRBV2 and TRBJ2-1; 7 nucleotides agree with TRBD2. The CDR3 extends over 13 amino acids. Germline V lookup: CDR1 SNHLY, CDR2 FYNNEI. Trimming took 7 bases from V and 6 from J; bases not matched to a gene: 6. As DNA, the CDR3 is TGTGCCAGCACTTGGCTAGCGGCCAATGAGCAGTTCTTC. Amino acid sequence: CASTWLAANEQFF.

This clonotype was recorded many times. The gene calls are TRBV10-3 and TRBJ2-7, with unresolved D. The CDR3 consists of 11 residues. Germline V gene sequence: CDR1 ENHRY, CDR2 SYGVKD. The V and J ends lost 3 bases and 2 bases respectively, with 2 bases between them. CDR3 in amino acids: CAISEAYEQYF. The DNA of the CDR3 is TGTGCCATCAGTGAAGCCTACGAGCAGTACTTC.

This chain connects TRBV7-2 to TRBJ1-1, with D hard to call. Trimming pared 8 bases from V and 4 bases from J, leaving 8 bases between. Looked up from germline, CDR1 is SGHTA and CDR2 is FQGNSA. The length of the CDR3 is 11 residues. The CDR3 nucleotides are TGTGCCAGCTTAAGCTTCACTGAAGCTTTCTTT. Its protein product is CASLSFTEAFF.

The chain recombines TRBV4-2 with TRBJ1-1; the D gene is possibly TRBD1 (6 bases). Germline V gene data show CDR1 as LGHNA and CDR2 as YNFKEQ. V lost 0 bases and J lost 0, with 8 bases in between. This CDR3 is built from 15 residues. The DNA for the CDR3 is TGTGCCAGCAGCCAAGAGGGGGCCATGAACACTGAAGCTTTCTTT. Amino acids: CASSQEGAMNTEAFF.

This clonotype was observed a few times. The CDR3 bases are TGCAGTGCTGGCCACATACTAGCGGGAGTAAATCGAGAGCAGTTCTTC. It encodes CSAGHILAGVNREQFF. V is TRBV20-1 and J is TRBJ2-1, with TRBD2 matching over 11 bases. CDR1 is DFQATT, CDR2 SNEGSKA, per germline (reference sequence). This CDR3 is built from 16 residues. J lost 10 bases, V lost 5 bases, and 16 bases had no gene match.

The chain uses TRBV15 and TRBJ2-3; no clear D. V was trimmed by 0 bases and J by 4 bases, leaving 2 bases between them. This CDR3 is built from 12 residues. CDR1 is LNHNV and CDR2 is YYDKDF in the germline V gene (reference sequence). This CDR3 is CATSRDPDTQYF. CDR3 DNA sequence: TGTGCCACCAGCAGAGATCCAGATACGCAGTATTTT.

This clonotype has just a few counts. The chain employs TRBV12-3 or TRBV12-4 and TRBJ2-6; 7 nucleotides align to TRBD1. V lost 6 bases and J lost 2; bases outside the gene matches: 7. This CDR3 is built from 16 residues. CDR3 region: CASRPNTGAGANVLTF. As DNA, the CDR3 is TGTGCCAGCAGGCCTAACACAGGGGCTGGGGCCAACGTCCTGACTTTC.

CDR3 sequence reads: CSGMIRRQGTSSYEQYF. DNA for the CDR3: TGCAGTGGAATGATTAGGAGACAGGGGACTAGCTCCTACGAGCAGTACTTC. The J gene is TRBJ2-7, the V gene TRBV20-1; either TRBD1 or TRBD2 may fit D (8 bases each). Trimming removed 7 bases from V and 0 bases from J, with 25 bases in between. Looked up from germline, CDR1 is DFQATT and CDR2 is SNEGSKA (reference sequence). This CDR3 has 17 amino acids.